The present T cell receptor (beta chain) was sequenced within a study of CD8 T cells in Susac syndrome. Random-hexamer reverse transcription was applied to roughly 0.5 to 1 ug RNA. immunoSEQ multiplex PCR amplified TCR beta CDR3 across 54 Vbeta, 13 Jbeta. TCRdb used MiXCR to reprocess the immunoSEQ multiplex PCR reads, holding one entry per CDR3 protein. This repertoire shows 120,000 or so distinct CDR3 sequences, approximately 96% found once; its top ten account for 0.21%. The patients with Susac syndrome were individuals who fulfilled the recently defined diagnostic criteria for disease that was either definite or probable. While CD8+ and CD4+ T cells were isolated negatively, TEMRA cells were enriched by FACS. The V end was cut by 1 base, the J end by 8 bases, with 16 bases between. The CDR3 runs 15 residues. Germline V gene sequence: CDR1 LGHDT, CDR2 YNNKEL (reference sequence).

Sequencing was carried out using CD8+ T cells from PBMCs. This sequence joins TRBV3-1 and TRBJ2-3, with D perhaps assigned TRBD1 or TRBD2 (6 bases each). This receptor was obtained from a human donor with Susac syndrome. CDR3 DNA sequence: TGTGCCAGCAGCCAAGGTCTTCGAGGGGGGCGTACGCAGTATTTT. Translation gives CASSQGLRGGRTQYF.